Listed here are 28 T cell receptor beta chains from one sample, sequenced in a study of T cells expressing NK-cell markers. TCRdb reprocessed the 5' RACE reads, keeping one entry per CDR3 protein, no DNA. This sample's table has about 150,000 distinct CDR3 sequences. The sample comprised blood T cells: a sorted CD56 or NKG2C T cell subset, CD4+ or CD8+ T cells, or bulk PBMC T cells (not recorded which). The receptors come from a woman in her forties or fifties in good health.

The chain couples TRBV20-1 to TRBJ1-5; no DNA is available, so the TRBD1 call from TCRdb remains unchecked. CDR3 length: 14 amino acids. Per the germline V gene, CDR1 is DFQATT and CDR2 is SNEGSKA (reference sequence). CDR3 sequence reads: CSARKGRNNQPQHF.

CDR3 amino acids: CASRDRGRAYNEQFF. This chain connects TRBV6-1 to TRBJ2-1; without DNA, the TCRdb call of TRBD1 cannot be checked. CDR3 size: 15 residues. In germline, CDR1 is MNHNS, CDR2 SASEGT.

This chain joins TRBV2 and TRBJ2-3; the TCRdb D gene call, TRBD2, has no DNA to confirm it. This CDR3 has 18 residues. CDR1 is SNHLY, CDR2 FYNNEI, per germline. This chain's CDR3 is CASSELRTSGSPTDTQYF.

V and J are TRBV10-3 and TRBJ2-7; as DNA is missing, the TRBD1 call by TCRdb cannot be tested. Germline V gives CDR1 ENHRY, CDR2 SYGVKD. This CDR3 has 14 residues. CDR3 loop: CAISEGRVAIEQYF.

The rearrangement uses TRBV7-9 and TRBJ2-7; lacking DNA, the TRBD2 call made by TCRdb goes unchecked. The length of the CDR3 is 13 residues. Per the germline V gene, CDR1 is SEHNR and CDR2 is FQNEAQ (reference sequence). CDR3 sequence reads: CASSRRMPTKQYF.

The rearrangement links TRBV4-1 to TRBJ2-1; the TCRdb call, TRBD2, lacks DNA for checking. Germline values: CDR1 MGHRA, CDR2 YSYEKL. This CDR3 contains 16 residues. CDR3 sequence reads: CASSPDDGTSLNEQFF.

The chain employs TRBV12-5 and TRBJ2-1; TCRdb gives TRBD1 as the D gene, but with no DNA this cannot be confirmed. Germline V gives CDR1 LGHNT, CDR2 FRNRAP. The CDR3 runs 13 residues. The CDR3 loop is CASFPTDYNEQFF.

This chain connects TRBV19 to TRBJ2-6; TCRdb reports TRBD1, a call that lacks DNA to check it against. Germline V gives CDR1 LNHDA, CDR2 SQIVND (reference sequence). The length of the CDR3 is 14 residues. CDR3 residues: CASSIAPDGGVLTF. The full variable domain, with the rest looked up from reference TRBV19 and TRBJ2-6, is DGGITQSPKYLFRKEGQNVTLSCEQNLNHDAMYWYRQDPGQGLRLIYYSQIVNDFQKGDIAEGYSVSREKKESFPLTVTSAQKNPTAFYLCASSIAPDGGVLTFGAGSRLTVL.

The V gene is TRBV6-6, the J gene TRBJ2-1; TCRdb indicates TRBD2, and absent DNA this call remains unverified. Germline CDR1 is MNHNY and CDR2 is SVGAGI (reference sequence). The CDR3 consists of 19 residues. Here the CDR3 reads CASSSRLAEKRGPGYEQFF.

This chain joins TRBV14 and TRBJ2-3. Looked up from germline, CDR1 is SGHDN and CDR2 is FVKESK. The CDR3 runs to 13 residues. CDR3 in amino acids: CASSKLLSDTQYF.

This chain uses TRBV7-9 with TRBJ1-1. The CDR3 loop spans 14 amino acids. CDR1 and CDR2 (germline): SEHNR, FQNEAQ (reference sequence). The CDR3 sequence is CASSPWGADTEAFF.

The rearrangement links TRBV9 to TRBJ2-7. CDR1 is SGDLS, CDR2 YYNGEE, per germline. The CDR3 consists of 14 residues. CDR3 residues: CASSVTDDPYEQYF.

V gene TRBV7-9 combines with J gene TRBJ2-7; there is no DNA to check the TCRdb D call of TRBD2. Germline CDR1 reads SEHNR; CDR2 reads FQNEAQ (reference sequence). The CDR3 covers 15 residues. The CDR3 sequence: CASSNAQGLSYEQYF.

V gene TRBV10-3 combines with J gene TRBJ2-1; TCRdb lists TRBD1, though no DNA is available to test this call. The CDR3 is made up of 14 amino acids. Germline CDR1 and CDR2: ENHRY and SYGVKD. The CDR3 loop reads CAIRDRANYNEQFF.

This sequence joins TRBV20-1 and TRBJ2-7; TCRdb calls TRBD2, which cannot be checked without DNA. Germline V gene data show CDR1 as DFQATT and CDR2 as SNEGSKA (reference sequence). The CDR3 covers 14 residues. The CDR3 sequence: CSAEGTSGPYEQYF.

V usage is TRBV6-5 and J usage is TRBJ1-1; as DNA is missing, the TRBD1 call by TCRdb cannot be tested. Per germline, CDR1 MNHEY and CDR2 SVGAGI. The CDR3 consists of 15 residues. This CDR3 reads CASSVGQGISEEAFF.

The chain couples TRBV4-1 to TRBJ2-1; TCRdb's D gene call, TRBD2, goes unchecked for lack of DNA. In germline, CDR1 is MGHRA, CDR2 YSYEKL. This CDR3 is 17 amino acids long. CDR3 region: CASSQGESGGAYNEQFF.

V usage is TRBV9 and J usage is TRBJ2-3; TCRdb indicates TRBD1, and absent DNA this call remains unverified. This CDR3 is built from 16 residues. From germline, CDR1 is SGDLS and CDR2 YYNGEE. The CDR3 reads CASSGGRAGRTDTQYF. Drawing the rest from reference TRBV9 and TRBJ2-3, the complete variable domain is DSGVTQTPKHLITATGQRVTLRCSPRSGDLSVYWYQQSLDQGLQFLIQYYNGEERAKGNILERFSAQQFPDLHSELNLSSLELGDSALYFCASSGGRAGRTDTQYFGPGTRLTVL.

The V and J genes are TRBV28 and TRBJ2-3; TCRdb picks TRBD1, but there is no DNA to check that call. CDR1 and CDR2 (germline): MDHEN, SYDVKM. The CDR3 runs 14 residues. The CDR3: CASSPRGITDTQYF.

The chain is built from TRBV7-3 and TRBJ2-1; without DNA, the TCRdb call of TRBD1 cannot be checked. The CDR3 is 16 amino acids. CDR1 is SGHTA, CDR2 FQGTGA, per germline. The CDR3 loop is CASSPTLWGTYNEQFF.

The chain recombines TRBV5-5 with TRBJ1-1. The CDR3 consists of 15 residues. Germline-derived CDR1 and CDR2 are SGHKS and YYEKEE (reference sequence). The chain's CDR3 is CASSLSEGMNTEAFF.

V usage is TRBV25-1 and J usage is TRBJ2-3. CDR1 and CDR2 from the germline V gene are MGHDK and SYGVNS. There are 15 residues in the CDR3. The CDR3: CASSELRASVDTQYF.

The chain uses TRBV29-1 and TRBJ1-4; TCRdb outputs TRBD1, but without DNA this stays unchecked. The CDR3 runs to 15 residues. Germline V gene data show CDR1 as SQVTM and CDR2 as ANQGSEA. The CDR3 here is CSVEGRGQGDEKLFF.

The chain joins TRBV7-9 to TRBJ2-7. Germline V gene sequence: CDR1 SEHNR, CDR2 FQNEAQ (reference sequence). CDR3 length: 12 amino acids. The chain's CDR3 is CAITGALYEQYF.

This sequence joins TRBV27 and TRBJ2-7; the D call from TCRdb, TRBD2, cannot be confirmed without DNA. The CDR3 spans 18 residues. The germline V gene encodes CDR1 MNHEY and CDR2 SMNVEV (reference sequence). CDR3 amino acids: CASSLGGGAGGLPYEQYF.

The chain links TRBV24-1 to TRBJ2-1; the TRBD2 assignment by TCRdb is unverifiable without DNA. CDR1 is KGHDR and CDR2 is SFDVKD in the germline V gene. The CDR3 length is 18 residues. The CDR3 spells CATSDFRAGVAEYNEQFF.

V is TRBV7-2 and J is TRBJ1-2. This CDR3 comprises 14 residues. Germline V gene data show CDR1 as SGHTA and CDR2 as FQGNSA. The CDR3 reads CASSLVTKYYGYTF.

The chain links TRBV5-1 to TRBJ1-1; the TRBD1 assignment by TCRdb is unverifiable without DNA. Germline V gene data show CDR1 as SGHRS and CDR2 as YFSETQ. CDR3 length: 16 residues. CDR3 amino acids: CASSLGQGPANTEAFF.